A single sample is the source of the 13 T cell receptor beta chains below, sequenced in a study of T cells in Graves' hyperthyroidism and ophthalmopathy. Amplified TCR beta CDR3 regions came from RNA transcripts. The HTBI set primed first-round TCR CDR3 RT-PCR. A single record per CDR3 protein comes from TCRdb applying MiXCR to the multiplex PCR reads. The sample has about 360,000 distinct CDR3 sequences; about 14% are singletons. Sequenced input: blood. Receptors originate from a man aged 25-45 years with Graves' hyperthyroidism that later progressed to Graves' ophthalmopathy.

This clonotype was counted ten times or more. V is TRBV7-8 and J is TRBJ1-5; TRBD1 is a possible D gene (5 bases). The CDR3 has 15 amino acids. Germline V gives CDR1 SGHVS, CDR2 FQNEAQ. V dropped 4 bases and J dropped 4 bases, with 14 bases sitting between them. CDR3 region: CASSSFRDGNQPQHF. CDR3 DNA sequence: TGTGCCAGCAGCTCTTTCCGGGACGGTAATCAGCCCCAGCATTTT.

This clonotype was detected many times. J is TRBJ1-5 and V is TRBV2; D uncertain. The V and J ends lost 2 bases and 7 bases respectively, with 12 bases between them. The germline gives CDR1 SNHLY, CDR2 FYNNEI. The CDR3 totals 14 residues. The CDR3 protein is CASSEWVDGQPQHF. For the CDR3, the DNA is TGTGCCAGCAGTGAATGGGTGGACGGGCAGCCCCAGCATTTT. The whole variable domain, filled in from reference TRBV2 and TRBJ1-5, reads EPEVTQTPSHQVTQMGQEVILRCVPISNHLYFYWYRQILGQKVEFLVSFYNNEISEKSEIFDDQFSVERPDGSNFTLKIRSTKLEDSAMYFCASSEWVDGQPQHFGDGTRLSIL.

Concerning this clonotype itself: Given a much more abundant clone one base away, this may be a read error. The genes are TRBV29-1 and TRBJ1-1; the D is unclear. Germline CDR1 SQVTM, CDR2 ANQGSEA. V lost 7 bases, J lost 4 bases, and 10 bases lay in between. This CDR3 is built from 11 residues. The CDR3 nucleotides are TGCAGCGCTTCGGGAATCACTGAAGCTTTCTTT. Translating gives CSASGITEAFF.

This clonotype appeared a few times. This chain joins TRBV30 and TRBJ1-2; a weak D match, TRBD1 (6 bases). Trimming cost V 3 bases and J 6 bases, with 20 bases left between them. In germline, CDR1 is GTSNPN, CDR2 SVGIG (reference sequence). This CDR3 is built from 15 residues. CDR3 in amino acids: CAWSPGASGANGYTF. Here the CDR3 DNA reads TGTGCCTGGAGCCCAGGGGCCTCGGGGGCCAATGGCTACACCTTC.

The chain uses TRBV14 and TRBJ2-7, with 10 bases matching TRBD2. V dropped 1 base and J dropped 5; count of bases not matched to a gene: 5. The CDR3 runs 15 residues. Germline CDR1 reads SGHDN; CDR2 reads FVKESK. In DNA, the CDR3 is TGTGCCAGCAGCCAAGGCACTAGCGGGGCCCACGAGCAGTACTTC. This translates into CASSQGTSGAHEQYF.

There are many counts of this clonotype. CDR3 sequence reads: CASSFRRGGGYTF. The CDR3 DNA reads TGTGCCAGCAGTTTCAGGCGAGGCGGTGGCTACACCTTC. This chain links TRBV12-3 or TRBV12-4 with TRBJ1-2; D ambiguous. This CDR3 is built from 13 residues. V was trimmed by 3 bases and J by 7 bases, leaving 12 bases between them.

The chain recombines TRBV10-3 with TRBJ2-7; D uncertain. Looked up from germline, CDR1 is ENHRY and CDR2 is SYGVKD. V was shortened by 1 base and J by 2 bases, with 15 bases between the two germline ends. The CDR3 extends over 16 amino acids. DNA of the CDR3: TGTGCCATCAGTGAGTTTGTATTGAAGAAGGCCTACGAGCAGTACTTC. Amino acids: CAISEFVLKKAYEQYF.

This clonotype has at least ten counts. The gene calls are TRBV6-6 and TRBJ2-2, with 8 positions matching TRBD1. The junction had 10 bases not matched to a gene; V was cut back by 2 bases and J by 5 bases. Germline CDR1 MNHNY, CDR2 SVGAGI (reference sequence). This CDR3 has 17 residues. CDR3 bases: TGTGCCAGCAGTTACAATTACGACAGGGGAGGAACCGGGGAGCTGTTTTTT. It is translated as CASSYNYDRGGTGELFF.

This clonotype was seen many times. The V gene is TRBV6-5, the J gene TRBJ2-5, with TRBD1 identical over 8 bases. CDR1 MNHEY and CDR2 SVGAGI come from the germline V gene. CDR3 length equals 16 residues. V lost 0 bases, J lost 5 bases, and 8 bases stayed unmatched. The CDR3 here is CASSYSDRGVGETQYF. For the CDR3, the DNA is TGTGCCAGCAGTTACTCAGACAGGGGCGTCGGGGAGACCCAGTACTTC.

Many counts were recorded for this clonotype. CDR3 nucleotides: TGCAGTGCTAGTAAAAGCTCCTATAATTCACCCCTCCACTTT. Protein: CSASKSSYNSPLHF. The chain has TRBV20-1 and TRBJ1-6, with D hard to call. The germline V and J ends were trimmed by 3 bases and 0 bases, with 6 bases remaining between them. Germline values: CDR1 DFQATT, CDR2 SNEGSKA (reference sequence). The CDR3 extends over 14 amino acids.

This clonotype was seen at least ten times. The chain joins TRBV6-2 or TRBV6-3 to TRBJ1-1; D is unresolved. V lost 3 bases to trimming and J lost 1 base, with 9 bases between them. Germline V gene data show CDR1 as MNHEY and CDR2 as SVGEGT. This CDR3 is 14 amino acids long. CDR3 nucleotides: TGTGCCAGCAGTTATCGACGGGAGAACACTGAAGCTTTCTTT. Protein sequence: CASSYRRENTEAFF.

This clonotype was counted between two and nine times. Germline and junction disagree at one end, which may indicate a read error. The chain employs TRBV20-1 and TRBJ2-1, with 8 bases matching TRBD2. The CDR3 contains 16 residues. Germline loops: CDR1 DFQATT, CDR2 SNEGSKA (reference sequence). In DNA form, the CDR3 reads TGCAGTGCTCCCCGAGGAGCGGGGGTTTACCGCAATGAGCAGTCCTTC. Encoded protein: CSAPRGAGVYRNEQSF.

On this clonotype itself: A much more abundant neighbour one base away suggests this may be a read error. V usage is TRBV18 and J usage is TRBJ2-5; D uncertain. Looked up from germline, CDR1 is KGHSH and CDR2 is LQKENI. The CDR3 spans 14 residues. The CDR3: CASSPKADQETRYF. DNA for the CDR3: TGTGCCAGCTCACCGAAGGCTGATCAAGAGACCCGGTACTTC.